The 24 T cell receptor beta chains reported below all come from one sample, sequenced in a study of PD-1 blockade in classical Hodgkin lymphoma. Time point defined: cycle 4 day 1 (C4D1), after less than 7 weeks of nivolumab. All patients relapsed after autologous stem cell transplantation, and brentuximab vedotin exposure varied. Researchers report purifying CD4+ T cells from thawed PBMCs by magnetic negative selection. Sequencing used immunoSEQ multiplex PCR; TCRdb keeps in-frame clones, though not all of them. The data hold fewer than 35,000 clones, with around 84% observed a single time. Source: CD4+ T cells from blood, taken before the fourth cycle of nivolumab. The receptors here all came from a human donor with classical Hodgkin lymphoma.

CDR3 nucleotides: TGTGCCAGCAGCTTTGAGGGGAGGGAGAGCGAGCAGTACTTC. Residues: CASSFEGRESEQYF. The rearrangement links TRBV7-8 to TRBJ2-7; 7 bases fit TRBD2. In germline, CDR1 is SGHVS, CDR2 FQNEAQ. With 3 bases clipped from V and 6 bases from J, the junction kept 8 bases outside the gene matches. The CDR3 length is 14 residues.

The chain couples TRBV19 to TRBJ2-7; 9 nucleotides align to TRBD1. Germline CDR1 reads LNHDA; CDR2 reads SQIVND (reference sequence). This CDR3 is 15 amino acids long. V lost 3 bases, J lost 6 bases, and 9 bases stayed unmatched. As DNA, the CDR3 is TGTGCCAGTAGTATCTCTGGGACAGGGAGGCCCGAGCAGTACTTC. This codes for CASSISGTGRPEQYF.

The CDR3 is CASSLGAGVNTGELFF. The CDR3 nucleotides read TGTGCCAGCAGCTTAGGAGCGGGGGTTAACACCGGGGAGCTGTTTTTT. The genes are TRBV11-1 and TRBJ2-2; TRBD2 matches at 8 bases. J was trimmed by 2 bases and V by 1 base; bases with no gene match: 3. There are 16 residues in the CDR3. Per the germline V gene, CDR1 is SGHAT and CDR2 is FQDESV (reference sequence).

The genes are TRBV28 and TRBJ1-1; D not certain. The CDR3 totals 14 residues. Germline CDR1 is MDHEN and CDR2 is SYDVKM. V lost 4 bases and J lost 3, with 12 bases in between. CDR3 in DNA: TGTGCCAGCAGTTCCCCCGGCCTCTACACTGAAGCTTTCTTT. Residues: CASSSPGLYTEAFF.

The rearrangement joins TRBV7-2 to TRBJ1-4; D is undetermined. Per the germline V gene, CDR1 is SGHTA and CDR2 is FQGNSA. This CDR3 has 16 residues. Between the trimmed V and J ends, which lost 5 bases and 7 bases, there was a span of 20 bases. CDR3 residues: CASSPRGGGFTEKLFF. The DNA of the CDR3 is TGTGCCAGCAGCCCCCGGGGTGGAGGCTTTACTGAAAAACTGTTTTTT. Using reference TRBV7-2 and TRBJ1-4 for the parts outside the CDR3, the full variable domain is GAGVSQSPSNKVTEKGKDVELRCDPISGHTALYWYRQSLGQGLEFLIYFQGNSAPDKSGLPSDRFSAERTGGSVSTLTIQRTQQEDSAVYLCASSPRGGGFTEKLFFGSGTQLSVL.

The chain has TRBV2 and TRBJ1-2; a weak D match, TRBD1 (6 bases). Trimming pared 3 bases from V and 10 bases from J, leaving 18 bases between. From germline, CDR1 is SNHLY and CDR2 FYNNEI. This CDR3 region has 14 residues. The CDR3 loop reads CASSDEIRGGYYTF. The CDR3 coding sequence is TGTGCCAGCAGTGATGAGATTAGGGGGGGCTACTACACCTTC.

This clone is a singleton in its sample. CDR3 sequence reads: CASTSHRDRGAYEQYF. The CDR3 DNA sequence: TGTGCCAGCACAAGCCACCGGGACAGAGGAGCCTACGAGCAGTACTTC. This chain connects TRBV2 to TRBJ2-7; 7 bases fit TRBD1. Looked up from germline, CDR1 is SNHLY and CDR2 is FYNNEI. The CDR3 is 16 residues long. Losses at the gene ends were 7 bases for V and 2 bases for J; bases not matched to a gene: 14. The whole variable domain, remainder taken from reference TRBV2 and TRBJ2-7, is EPEVTQTPSHQVTQMGQEVILRCVPISNHLYFYWYRQILGQKVEFLVSFYNNEISEKSEIFDDQFSVERPDGSNFTLKIRSTKLEDSAMYFCASTSHRDRGAYEQYFGPGTRLTVT.

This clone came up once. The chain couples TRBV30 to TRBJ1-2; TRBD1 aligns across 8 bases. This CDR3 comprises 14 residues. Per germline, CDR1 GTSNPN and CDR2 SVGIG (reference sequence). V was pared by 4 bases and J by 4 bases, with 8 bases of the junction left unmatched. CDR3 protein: CAWIWGQVGYGYTF. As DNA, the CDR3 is TGTGCCTGGATCTGGGGACAGGTGGGCTATGGCTACACCTTC.

CDR3 coding DNA: TGTGCCTGGAGTGTCGGCGGGGCGTCCTACAATGAGCAGTTCTTC. It yields the protein CAWSVGGASYNEQFF. The chain joins TRBV30 to TRBJ2-1; TRBD2 might be the D (6 bases). Germline V gene data show CDR1 as GTSNPN and CDR2 as SVGIG (reference sequence). The CDR3 has 15 amino acids. Deletions cut 0 bases from V and 1 base from J, with 10 bases between. The full variable domain, rest sourced from reference TRBV30 and TRBJ2-1, is SQTIHQWPATLVQPVGSPLSLECTVEGTSNPNLYWYRQAAGRGLQLLFYSVGIGQISSEVPQNLSASRPQDRQFILSSKKLLLSDSGFYLCAWSVGGASYNEQFFGPGTRLTVL.

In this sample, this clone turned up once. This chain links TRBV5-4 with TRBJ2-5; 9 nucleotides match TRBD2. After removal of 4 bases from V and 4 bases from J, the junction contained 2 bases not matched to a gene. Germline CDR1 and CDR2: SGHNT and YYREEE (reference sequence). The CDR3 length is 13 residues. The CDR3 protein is CASSQAGGETQYF. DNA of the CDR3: TGTGCCAGCAGCCAAGCGGGGGGAGAGACCCAGTACTTC.

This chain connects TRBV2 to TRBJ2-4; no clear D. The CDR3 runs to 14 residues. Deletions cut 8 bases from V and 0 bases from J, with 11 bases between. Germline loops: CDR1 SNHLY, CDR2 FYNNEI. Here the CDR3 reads CASGLMIAKNIQYF. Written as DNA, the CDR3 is TGTGCCAGCGGCCTGATGATAGCCAAAAACATTCAGTACTTC.

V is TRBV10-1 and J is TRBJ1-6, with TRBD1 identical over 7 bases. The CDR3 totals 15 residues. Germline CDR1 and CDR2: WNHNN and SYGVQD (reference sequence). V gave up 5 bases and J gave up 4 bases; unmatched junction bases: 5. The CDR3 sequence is CASSQEGQYNSPLHF. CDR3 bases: TGCGCCAGCAGTCAGGAGGGACAGTATAATTCACCCCTCCACTTT.

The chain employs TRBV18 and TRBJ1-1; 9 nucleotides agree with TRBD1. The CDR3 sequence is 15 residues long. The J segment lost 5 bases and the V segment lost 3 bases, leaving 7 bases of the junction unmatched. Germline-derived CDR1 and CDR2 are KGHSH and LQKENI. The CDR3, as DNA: TGTGCCAGCTCACCGATGACAGGGGGGGATACTGAAGCTTTCTTT. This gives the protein CASSPMTGGDTEAFF.

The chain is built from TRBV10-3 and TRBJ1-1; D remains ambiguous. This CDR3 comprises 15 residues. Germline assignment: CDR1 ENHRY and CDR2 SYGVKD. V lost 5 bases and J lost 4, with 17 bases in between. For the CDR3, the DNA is TGTGCCATCAGTCCCTCGGAGGGAACGAGCACTGAAGCTTTCTTT. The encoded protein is CAISPSEGTSTEAFF.

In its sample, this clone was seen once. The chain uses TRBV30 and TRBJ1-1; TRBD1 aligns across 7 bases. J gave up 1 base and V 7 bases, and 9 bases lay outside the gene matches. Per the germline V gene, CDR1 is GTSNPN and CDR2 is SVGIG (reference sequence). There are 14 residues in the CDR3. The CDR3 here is CALNAGTANTEAFF. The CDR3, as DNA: TGTGCCTTAAATGCCGGGACAGCGAACACTGAAGCTTTCTTT.

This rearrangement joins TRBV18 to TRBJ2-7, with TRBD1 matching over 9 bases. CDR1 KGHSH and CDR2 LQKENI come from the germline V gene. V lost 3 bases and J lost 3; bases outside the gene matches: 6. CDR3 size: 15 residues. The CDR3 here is CASSPSRTGDYEQYF. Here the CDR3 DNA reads TGTGCCAGCTCACCCAGTCGGACAGGGGACTACGAGCAGTACTTC.

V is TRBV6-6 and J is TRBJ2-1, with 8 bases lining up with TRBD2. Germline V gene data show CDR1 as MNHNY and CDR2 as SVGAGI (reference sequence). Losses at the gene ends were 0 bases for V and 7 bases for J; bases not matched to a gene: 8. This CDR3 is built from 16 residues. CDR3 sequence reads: CASSYSGRGATNEQFF. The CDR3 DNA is TGTGCCAGCAGTTACTCTGGGCGGGGGGCAACAAATGAGCAGTTCTTC.

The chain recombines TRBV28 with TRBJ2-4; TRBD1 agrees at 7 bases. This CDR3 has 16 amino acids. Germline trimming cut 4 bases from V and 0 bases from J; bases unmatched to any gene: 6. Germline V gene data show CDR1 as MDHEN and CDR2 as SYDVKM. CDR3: CASSSRGRLAKNIQYF. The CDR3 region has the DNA TGTGCCAGCAGTTCCAGGGGGAGACTAGCCAAAAACATTCAGTACTTC.

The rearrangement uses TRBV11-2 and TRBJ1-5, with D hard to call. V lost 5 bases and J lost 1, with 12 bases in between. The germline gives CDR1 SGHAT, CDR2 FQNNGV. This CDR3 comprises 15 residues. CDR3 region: CASSPDGASNQPQHF. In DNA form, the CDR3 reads TGTGCCAGCAGCCCTGATGGAGCAAGCAATCAGCCCCAGCATTTT.

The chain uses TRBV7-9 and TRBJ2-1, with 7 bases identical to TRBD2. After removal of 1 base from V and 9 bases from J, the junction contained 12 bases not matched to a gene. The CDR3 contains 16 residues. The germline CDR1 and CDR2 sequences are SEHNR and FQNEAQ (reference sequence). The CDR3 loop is CASSLEGTIRLGEQFF. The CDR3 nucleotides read TGTGCCAGCAGCTTAGAAGGGACTATACGACTGGGTGAGCAGTTCTTC.

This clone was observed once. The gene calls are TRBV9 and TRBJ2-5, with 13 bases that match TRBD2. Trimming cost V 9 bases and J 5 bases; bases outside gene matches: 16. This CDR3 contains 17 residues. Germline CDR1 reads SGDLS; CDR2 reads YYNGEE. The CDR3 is CATTGTSGNQTEETQYF. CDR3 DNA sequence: TGTGCCACCACGGGGACTAGCGGGAACCAAACCGAGGAGACCCAGTACTTC.

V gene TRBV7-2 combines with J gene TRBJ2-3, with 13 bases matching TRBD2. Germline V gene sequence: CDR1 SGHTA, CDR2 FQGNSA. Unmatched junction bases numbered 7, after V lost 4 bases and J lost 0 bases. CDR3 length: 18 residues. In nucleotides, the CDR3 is TGTGCCAGCAGCTCCCGGACTAGCGGGGGACCTAGCACAGATACGCAGTATTTT. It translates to CASSSRTSGGPSTDTQYF.

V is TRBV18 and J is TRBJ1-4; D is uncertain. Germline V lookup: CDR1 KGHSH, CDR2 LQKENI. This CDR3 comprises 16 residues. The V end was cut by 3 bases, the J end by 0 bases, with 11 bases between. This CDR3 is CASSPLPEATNEKLFF. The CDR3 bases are TGTGCCAGCTCACCCCTTCCGGAAGCAACTAATGAAAAACTGTTTTTT.

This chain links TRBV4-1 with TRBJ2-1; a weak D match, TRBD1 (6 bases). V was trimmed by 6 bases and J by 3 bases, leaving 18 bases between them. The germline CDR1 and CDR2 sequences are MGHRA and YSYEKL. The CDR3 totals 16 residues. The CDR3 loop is CASSQSSGHNYNEQFF. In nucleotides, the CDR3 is TGCGCCAGCAGTCAGAGCTCGGGACACAACTACAATGAGCAGTTCTTC.